Reported below is one TCR beta chain. Its cognate antigen is unknown. This record comes from a study of graft-versus-host responses after intestinal transplantation. As for the study in general: Transplant recipients had multivisceral, liver-intestinal, or isolated intestinal grafts. Study results and limitations: Ileal or blood samples showed some GvH clones first, and such clones were also found in recipient marrow. Early after transplant, HvG clones declined as circulating GvH clones peaked. Across patients carrying graft-donor T cell macrochimerism, allografts held high graft-versus-host to host-versus-graft clonal ratios.

This table comes from immunoSEQ multiplex PCR, and its TCRdb copy is limited to in-frame clones, with some not included. This table has some 110,000 clones, 93% appearing once. This receptor was identified in a human donor who was the organ donor for an intestinal transplant. The sample in question was unstimulated CD8+ T cells sorted from spleen or lymph node cells, obtained before transplant.

CDR3 bases: TGTGCCAGCAGTTTTGGGAGGGAGTCCGAGCAGTACTTC. Protein: CASSFGRESEQYF. V gene TRBV2 combines with J gene TRBJ2-7, with 7 bases matching TRBD2. The CDR3 length is 13 residues. Germline CDR1 reads SNHLY; CDR2 reads FYNNEI. J gave up 6 bases and V 5 bases, and 7 bases lay outside the gene matches.